These 28 T cell receptor beta chains were all obtained from the same sample, sequenced in a study of human thymus T cells. Assay used: immunoSEQ multiplex PCR; TCRdb lists only in-frame clones, some missing. The sample contains tens of thousands of clones, 94% of which appear only once. The sequencing input was blood. The source is a boy under two years old with a congenital heart defect but otherwise immunologically healthy.

This sequence joins TRBV4-3 and TRBJ2-3; D is unresolved. Germline lookup yields CDR1 LGHNA and CDR2 YSLEER. This CDR3 region has 16 residues. V lost 0 bases to trimming and J lost 2 bases, with 12 bases between them. The CDR3 is CASSQDKGALTDTQYF. The DNA of the CDR3 is TGCGCCAGCAGCCAAGATAAAGGAGCTCTCACAGATACGCAGTATTTT.

CDR3 DNA: TGTGCCAGCAGCCCCAGCCCTAATGAAAAACTGTTTTTT. Its translation is CASSPSPNEKLFF. The chain recombines TRBV7-9 with TRBJ1-4; D remains unclear. Germline V gene sequence: CDR1 SEHNR, CDR2 FQNEAQ (reference sequence). The germline V and J ends were trimmed by 5 bases and 3 bases, with 7 bases remaining between them. The CDR3 extends over 13 amino acids.

The rearrangement uses TRBV7-3 and TRBJ1-1, with 8 nucleotides matching TRBD1. The junction had 1 base not matched to a gene; V was cut back by 4 bases and J by 3 bases. The V gene's germline CDR1 is SGHTA and CDR2 FQGTGA. This CDR3 spans 13 amino acids. This CDR3 is CASSSDRDTEAFF. The CDR3 region has the DNA TGTGCCAGCAGCTCGGACAGGGACACTGAAGCTTTCTTT.

The chain recombines TRBV2 with TRBJ1-5; D is undetermined. The CDR3 has 12 residues. Germline CDR1 reads SNHLY; CDR2 reads FYNNEI. V lost 6 bases to trimming and J lost 7 bases, with 10 bases between them. In DNA, the CDR3 is TGTGCCAGCAGGGAGGGAGACCAGCCCCAGCATTTT. Translating it yields CASREGDQPQHF.

V gene TRBV7-2 combines with J gene TRBJ2-7, with 12 bases aligning to TRBD2. CDR3 length: 16 residues. CDR1 is SGHTA, CDR2 FQGNSA, per germline. With V trimmed by 5 bases and J by 3 bases, 8 bases remained unmatched. The CDR3 bases are TGTGCCAGCAGCCTCGTTCTGACTAGCGGGGGCTACGAGCAGTACTTC. Translated, it gives CASSLVLTSGGYEQYF.

CDR3 bases: TGCGCCAGCAGCCCTGGGCAGGACGGAAACATTCAGTACTTC. Residues: CASSPGQDGNIQYF. The chain joins TRBV4-3 to TRBJ2-4; D remains ambiguous. Germline V gives CDR1 LGHNA, CDR2 YSLEER. Trimming took 4 bases from V and 6 from J, leaving 13 bases between them. The CDR3 spans 14 residues.

The chain links TRBV10-3 to TRBJ1-1; no clear D. Germline lookup yields CDR1 ENHRY and CDR2 SYGVKD. The CDR3 sequence is 12 residues long. V was shortened by 6 bases and J by 10 bases, with 15 bases between the two germline ends. Here the CDR3 reads CAISPGKPPAFF. The CDR3 nucleotides read TGTGCCATCAGCCCGGGAAAACCCCCAGCTTTCTTT.

CDR3 residues: CASSVSGYTEAFF. Written as DNA, the CDR3 is TGTGCCAGCAGTGTATCGGGGTACACTGAAGCTTTCTTT. The genes are TRBV2 and TRBJ1-1, with D uncertain. Trimming pared 4 bases from V and 3 bases from J, leaving 9 bases between. CDR3 length equals 13 residues. Germline V lookup: CDR1 SNHLY, CDR2 FYNNEI.

In this sample, this clone turned up a few times. The chain carries TRBV4-3 and TRBJ1-1, with a weak D call TRBD1 (6 bases). The CDR3 has 14 residues. Trimming removed 3 bases at V and 3 bases at J, with 11 bases between. From germline, CDR1 is LGHNA and CDR2 YSLEER. The CDR3 nucleotides are TGCGCCAGCAGCCAGGAACAGGGCCACACTGAAGCTTTCTTT. As protein: CASSQEQGHTEAFF.

This chain joins TRBV7-9 and TRBJ1-5; D remains unclear. This CDR3 region has 14 residues. The V gene's germline CDR1 is SEHNR and CDR2 FQNEAQ (reference sequence). The V gene lost 1 base and the J gene lost 4 bases, with 8 bases spanning the gap. The chain's CDR3 is CASSLGTPNQPQHF. The CDR3 coding sequence is TGTGCCAGCAGCTTAGGTACACCGAATCAGCCCCAGCATTTT.

The rearrangement uses TRBV5-4 and TRBJ2-5; 8 bases line up with TRBD2. CDR1 is SGHNT, CDR2 YYREEE, per germline (reference sequence). This CDR3 contains 16 residues. V dropped 0 bases and J dropped 6; count of bases not matched to a gene: 10. The CDR3 bases are TGTGCCAGCAGCTTGGACGGGGGGGCGTTGGGAAAGACCCAGTACTTC. Encoded protein: CASSLDGGALGKTQYF.

This rearrangement joins TRBV7-9 to TRBJ1-1, with D tentatively TRBD1 (6 bases). This CDR3 comprises 15 residues. The V gene lost 0 bases and the J gene lost 2 bases, with 10 bases spanning the gap. CDR1 SEHNR and CDR2 FQNEAQ come from the germline V gene (reference sequence). Here the CDR3 reads CASSLAGGLNTEAFF. As DNA, the CDR3 is TGTGCCAGCAGCTTAGCAGGGGGACTAAACACTGAAGCTTTCTTT.

The chain employs TRBV4-1 and TRBJ2-1; 11 nucleotides agree with TRBD2. The ends lost 6 bases at V and 1 base at J; junction bases unmatched: 8. The CDR3 loop spans 17 amino acids. Germline V gene sequence: CDR1 MGHRA, CDR2 YSYEKL. The CDR3 DNA is TGCGCCAGCAGACTAAGACTAGCGGGGCTGTCCTACAATGAGCAGTTCTTC. Encoded protein: CASRLRLAGLSYNEQFF.

This chain links TRBV7-9 with TRBJ2-7; 10 bases map to TRBD1. Germline V gene data show CDR1 as SEHNR and CDR2 as FQNEAQ (reference sequence). This CDR3 spans 15 amino acids. Trimming removed 6 bases from V and 3 bases from J; junction bases left unmatched: 8. CDR3 nucleotide sequence: TGTGCCAGCAGTTCGCGACAGGGGGCTATCTACGAGCAGTACTTC. Encoded protein: CASSSRQGAIYEQYF.

This sequence joins TRBV5-4 and TRBJ2-1, with a possible D match to TRBD2 (5 bases). The CDR3 runs to 13 residues. V was pared by 0 bases and J by 4 bases, with 5 bases between. CDR1 is SGHNT, CDR2 YYREEE, per germline (reference sequence). In nucleotides, the CDR3 is TGTGCCAGCAGCTTGGGAGGGTACAATGAGCAGTTCTTC. Translation: CASSLGGYNEQFF. Supplemented by reference TRBV5-4 and TRBJ2-1, the full variable domain reads ETGVTQSPTHLIKTRGQQVTLRCSSQSGHNTVSWYQQALGQGPQFIFQYYREEENGRGNFPPRFSGLQFPNYSSELNVNALELDDSALYLCASSLGGYNEQFFGPGTRLTVL.

The gene calls are TRBV5-4 and TRBJ1-5; D gene unclear. CDR1 and CDR2 (germline): SGHNT, YYREEE (reference sequence). Between the trimmed V and J ends, which lost 0 bases and 6 bases, there was a span of 4 bases. The CDR3 contains 12 residues. DNA of the CDR3: TGTGCCAGCAGCTTGGAGGGTCAGCCCCAGCATTTT. This encodes CASSLEGQPQHF.

The chain combines TRBV7-9 with TRBJ1-6, with unresolved D. The germline V gene encodes CDR1 SEHNR and CDR2 FQNEAQ (reference sequence). This CDR3 has 12 residues. Trimming took 3 bases from V and 10 from J, leaving 7 bases between them. This CDR3 is CASSFADSPLHF. The CDR3 nucleotides read TGTGCCAGCAGCTTCGCGGACTCACCCCTCCACTTT.

The genes are TRBV7-2 and TRBJ2-3, with 11 bases identical to TRBD2. V trimming: 2 bases; J trimming: 5 bases; junction bases outside the gene matches: 6. The CDR3 has 16 amino acids. From germline, CDR1 is SGHTA and CDR2 FQGNSA. DNA of the CDR3: TGTGCCAGCAGCTTACTAGCGGGGGGCCGAGTAGATACGCAGTATTTT. It is translated as CASSLLAGGRVDTQYF. The full variable domain, with the rest looked up from reference TRBV7-2 and TRBJ2-3, is GAGVSQSPSNKVTEKGKDVELRCDPISGHTALYWYRQSLGQGLEFLIYFQGNSAPDKSGLPSDRFSAERTGGSVSTLTIQRTQQEDSAVYLCASSLLAGGRVDTQYFGPGTRLTVL.

This chain joins TRBV28 and TRBJ1-5, with D maybe TRBD1 (5 bases). Germline V gene sequence: CDR1 MDHEN, CDR2 SYDVKM. Trimming stripped 2 bases from V and 0 bases from J, with 17 bases between. The CDR3 spans 18 residues. The CDR3 is CASSLGLAGPHSNQPQHF. The CDR3 nucleotides read TGTGCCAGCAGTTTAGGCCTTGCAGGGCCCCATAGCAATCAGCCCCAGCATTTT.

This clone was picked up one time. J is TRBJ1-5 and V is TRBV5-4, with TRBD1 matching 7 bases. This CDR3 comprises 15 residues. Germline V gene sequence: CDR1 SGHNT, CDR2 YYREEE (reference sequence). J gave up 2 bases and V 4 bases, and 6 bases lay outside the gene matches. The CDR3 DNA is TGTGCCAGCAGCCTAACAGGGGCTGGCAATCAGCCCCAGCATTTT. Translated: CASSLTGAGNQPQHF.

The chain employs TRBV7-6 and TRBJ2-3, with 7 bases matching TRBD2. The junction had 2 bases not matched to a gene; V was cut back by 1 base and J by 4 bases. CDR1 and CDR2 from the germline V gene are SGHVS and FNYEAQ. The CDR3 loop spans 14 amino acids. DNA of the CDR3: TGTGCCAGCAGCTTAGAGGGAGGGGCAGATACGCAGTATTTT. Translated: CASSLEGGADTQYF.

The chain carries TRBV6-5 and TRBJ1-6; TRBD1 might be the D (6 bases). Germline CDR1 reads MNHEY; CDR2 reads SVGAGI. The CDR3 consists of 15 residues. Trimming pared 5 bases from V and 8 bases from J, leaving 16 bases between. CDR3 in amino acids: CASSPLAGGHSPLHF. The CDR3 nucleotides are TGTGCCAGCAGTCCCCTAGCGGGGGGCCATTCACCCCTCCACTTT.

This rearrangement joins TRBV5-8 to TRBJ1-3; D might be TRBD1 (6 bases). The CDR3 length is 15 residues. V was trimmed by 5 bases and J by 0 bases, leaving 12 bases between them. Germline-derived CDR1 and CDR2 are SGHTS and YDEGEE. CDR3 in DNA: TGTGCCAGCAGTTACGACAGGTTCTCTGGAAACACCATATATTTT. It encodes CASSYDRFSGNTIYF.

The chain is built from TRBV7-6 and TRBJ2-5; D could derive from TRBD1 or TRBD2 (5 bases each). CDR3 length equals 16 residues. Trimming left V 4 bases short and J 4 bases short, with 19 bases between. Germline CDR1 reads SGHVS; CDR2 reads FNYEAQ. The CDR3 DNA reads as TGTGCCAGCAGCTCCCGGAAGAGGGGTGGGGGAGAGACCCAGTACTTC. Translated: CASSSRKRGGGETQYF.

The chain joins TRBV6-6 to TRBJ2-3, with D possibly being TRBD1 or TRBD2 (5 bases each). The CDR3 contains 16 residues. The germline V gene has CDR1 MNHNY and CDR2 SVGAGI (reference sequence). Trimming took off 0 bases at V and 1 base at J, with 11 bases between the two ends. The DNA for the CDR3 is TGTGCCAGCAGTTACTCGAGGGGAAGGGGCACAGATACGCAGTATTTT. Translated, it gives CASSYSRGRGTDTQYF.

V and J are TRBV5-1 and TRBJ2-3; 11 bases are shared with TRBD1. The CDR3 has 15 residues. J gave up 2 bases and V 6 bases, and 5 bases lay outside the gene matches. Per the germline V gene, CDR1 is SGHRS and CDR2 is YFSETQ. The CDR3 loop reads CASNRDRGYTDTQYF. CDR3 DNA: TGCGCCAGCAATCGGGACAGGGGGTACACAGATACGCAGTATTTT.

The chain joins TRBV9 to TRBJ2-7; 8 nucleotides match TRBD2. This CDR3 spans 15 amino acids. The germline CDR1 and CDR2 sequences are SGDLS and YYNGEE. V lost 3 bases to trimming and J lost 2 bases; unmatched junction nucleotides: 7. As DNA, the CDR3 is TGTGCCAGCAGCGAGGGAGGGGGACTAGCCTACGAGCAGTACTTC. Translation gives CASSEGGGLAYEQYF. Full variable domain (outside the CDR3, taken from reference TRBV9 and TRBJ2-7): DSGVTQTPKHLITATGQRVTLRCSPRSGDLSVYWYQQSLDQGLQFLIQYYNGEERAKGNILERFSAQQFPDLHSELNLSSLELGDSALYFCASSEGGGLAYEQYFGPGTRLTVT.

This chain links TRBV5-1 with TRBJ2-1; D is possibly TRBD1 (5 bases). The V end was cut by 0 bases, the J end by 5 bases, with 12 bases between. The CDR3 consists of 15 residues. CDR1 SGHRS and CDR2 YFSETQ come from the germline V gene. CDR3: CASSLVGRRDNEQFF. In DNA form, the CDR3 reads TGCGCCAGCAGCTTGGTGGGGCGGAGAGACAATGAGCAGTTCTTC.